The clone carrying this T cell receptor beta chain appeared once. Its cognate antigen is unknown. This CDR3 region has 15 residues. CDR1 is DFQATT, CDR2 SNEGSKA, per germline (reference sequence). V was pared by 6 bases and J by 0 bases, with 15 bases between. From the 5' RACE reads, TCRdb called clonotypes with MiXCR, one entry per CDR3 protein. The sample shows approximately 700,000 distinct CDR3 sequences, around a sixth of them seen only once. The data stem from a study of identical twins. All donors were healthy Caucasians. Broader study findings: Insertions were reduced in abundant cord blood beta clonotypes but not in memory repertoires. Model-predicted out-of-frame TCR alpha sharing fell below observed values in monozygotic twins.

The data were also submitted as part of a second study, on T cells expressing NK-cell markers.

The chain links TRBV20-1 to TRBJ2-1, with D maybe TRBD1 (6 bases). The sample taken for sequencing was PBMCs. This clonotype originated in a woman between 18 and 29 years old in good health. CDR3 protein: CSALGTRSSYNEQFF. CDR3 DNA: TGCAGTGCCCTCGGGACACGGAGCTCCTACAATGAGCAGTTCTTC.